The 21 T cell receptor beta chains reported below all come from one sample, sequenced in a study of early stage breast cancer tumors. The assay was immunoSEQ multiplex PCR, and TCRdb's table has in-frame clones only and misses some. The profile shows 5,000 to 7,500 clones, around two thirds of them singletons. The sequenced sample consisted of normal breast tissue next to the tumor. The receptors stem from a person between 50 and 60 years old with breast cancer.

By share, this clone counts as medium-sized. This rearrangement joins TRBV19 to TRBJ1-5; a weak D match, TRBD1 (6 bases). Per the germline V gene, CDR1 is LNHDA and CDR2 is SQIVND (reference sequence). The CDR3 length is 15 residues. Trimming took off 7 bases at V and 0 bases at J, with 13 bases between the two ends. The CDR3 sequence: CASTQGQHSNQPQHF. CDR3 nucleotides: TGTGCCAGTACCCAGGGACAACATAGCAATCAGCCCCAGCATTTT.

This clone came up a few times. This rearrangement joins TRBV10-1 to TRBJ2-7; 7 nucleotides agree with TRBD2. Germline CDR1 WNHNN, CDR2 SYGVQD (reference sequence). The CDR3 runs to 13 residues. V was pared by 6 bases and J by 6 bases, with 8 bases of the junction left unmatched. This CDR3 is CASSRTSSGEQYF. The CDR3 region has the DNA TGCGCCAGCAGCCGGACTAGTTCTGGCGAGCAGTACTTC.

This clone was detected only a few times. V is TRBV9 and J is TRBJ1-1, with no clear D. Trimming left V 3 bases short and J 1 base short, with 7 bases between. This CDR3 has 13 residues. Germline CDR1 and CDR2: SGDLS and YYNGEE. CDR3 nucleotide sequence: TGTGCCAGCAGCGGAACAGCGAACACTGAAGCTTTCTTT. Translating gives CASSGTANTEAFF. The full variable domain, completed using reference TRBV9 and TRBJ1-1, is DSGVTQTPKHLITATGQRVTLRCSPRSGDLSVYWYQQSLDQGLQFLIQYYNGEERAKGNILERFSAQQFPDLHSELNLSSLELGDSALYFCASSGTANTEAFFGQGTRLTVV.

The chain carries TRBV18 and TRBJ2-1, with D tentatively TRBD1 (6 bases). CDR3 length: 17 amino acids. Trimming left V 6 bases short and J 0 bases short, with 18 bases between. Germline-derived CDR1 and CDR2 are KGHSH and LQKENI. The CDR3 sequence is CASSPRQVSSSYNEQFF. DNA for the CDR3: TGTGCCAGCTCCCCGAGACAGGTTTCAAGCTCCTACAATGAGCAGTTCTTC. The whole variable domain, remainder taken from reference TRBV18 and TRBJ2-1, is NAGVMQNPRHLVRRRGQEARLRCSPMKGHSHVYWYRQLPEEGLKFMVYLQKENIIDESGMPKERFSAEFPKEGPSILRIQQVVRGDSAAYFCASSPRQVSSSYNEQFFGPGTRLTVL.

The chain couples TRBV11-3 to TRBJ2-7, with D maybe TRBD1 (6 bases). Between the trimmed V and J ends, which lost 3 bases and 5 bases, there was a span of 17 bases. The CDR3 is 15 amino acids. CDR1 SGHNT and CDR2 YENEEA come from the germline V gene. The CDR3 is CASSFVGGSSHEQYF. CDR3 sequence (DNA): TGTGCCAGCAGCTTTGTTGGGGGCTCTTCTCACGAGCAGTACTTC.

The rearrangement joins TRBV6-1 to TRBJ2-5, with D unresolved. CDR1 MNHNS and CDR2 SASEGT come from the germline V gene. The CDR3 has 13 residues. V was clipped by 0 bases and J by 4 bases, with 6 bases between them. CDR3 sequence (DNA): TGTGCCAGCAGTGAAGCGACGGCAGAGACCCAGTACTTC. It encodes CASSEATAETQYF.

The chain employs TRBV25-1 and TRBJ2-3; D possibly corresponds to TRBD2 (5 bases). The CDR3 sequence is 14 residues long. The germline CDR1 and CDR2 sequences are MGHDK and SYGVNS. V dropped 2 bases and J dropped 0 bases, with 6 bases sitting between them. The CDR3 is CASSEGGSTDTQYF. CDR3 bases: TGTGCCAGCAGTGAAGGCGGGAGCACAGATACGCAGTATTTT.

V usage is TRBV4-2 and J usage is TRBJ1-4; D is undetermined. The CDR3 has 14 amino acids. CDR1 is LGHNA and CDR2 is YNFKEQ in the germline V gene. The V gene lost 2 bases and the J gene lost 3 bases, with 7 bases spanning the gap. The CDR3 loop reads CASSQNRANEKLFF. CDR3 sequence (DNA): TGTGCCAGCAGCCAAAACAGAGCTAATGAAAAACTGTTTTTT.

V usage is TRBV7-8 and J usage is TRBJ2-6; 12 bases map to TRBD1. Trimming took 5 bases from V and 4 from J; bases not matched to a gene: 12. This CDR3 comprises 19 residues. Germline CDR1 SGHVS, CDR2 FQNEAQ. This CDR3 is CASSKKRDRGLLGANVLTF. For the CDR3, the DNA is TGTGCCAGCAGCAAAAAACGGGACAGGGGGCTATTGGGGGCCAACGTCCTGACTTTC.

CDR3 in amino acids: CASRMHPTGELFF. The CDR3 bases are TGTGCCAGCAGGATGCACCCTACCGGGGAGCTGTTTTTT. The chain couples TRBV25-1 to TRBJ2-2; no clear D gene. Germline values: CDR1 MGHDK, CDR2 SYGVNS. V was trimmed by 6 bases and J by 5 bases, leaving 10 bases between them. This CDR3 is built from 13 residues.

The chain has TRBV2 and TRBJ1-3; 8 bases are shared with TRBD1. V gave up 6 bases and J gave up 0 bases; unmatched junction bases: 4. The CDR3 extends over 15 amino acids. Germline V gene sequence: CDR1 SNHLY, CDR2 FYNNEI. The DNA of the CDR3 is TGTGCCAGCAGGGGGGACAGGAACTCTGGAAACACCATATATTTT. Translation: CASRGDRNSGNTIYF. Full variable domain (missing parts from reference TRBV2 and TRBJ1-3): EPEVTQTPSHQVTQMGQEVILRCVPISNHLYFYWYRQILGQKVEFLVSFYNNEISEKSEIFDDQFSVERPDGSNFTLKIRSTKLEDSAMYFCASRGDRNSGNTIYFGEGSWLTVV.

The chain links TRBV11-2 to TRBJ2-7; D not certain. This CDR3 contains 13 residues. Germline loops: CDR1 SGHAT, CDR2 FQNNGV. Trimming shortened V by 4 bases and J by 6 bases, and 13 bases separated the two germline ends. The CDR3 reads CASSYGPKREQYF. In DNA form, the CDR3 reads TGTGCCAGCAGCTACGGGCCAAAACGCGAGCAGTACTTC.

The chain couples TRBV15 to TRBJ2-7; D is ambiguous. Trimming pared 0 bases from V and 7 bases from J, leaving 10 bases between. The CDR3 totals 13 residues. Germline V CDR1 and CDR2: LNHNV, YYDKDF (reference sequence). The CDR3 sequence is CATSRDPLAEQYF. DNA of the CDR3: TGTGCCACCAGCAGAGACCCCCTGGCTGAGCAGTACTTC.

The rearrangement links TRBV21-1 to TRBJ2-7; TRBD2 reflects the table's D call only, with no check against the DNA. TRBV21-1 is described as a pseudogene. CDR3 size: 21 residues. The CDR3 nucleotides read TGTGCCAGCAGCAAAGTCCCCCCCGGGACTAGCGGGGGAGTGGTAACCTACGAGCAGTACTTC. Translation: CASSKVPPGTSGGVVTYEQYF.

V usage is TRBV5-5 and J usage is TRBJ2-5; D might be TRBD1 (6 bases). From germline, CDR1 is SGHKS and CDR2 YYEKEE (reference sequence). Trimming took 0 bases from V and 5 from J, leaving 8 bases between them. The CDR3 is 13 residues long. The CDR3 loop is CASSLGGPETQYF. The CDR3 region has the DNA TGTGCCAGCAGCTTGGGGGGGCCGGAGACCCAGTACTTC.

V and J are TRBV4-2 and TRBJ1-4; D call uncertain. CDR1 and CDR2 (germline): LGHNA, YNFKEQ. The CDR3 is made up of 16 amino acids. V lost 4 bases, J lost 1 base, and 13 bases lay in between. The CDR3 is CASSPEAKKTNEKLFF. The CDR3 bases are TGTGCCAGCAGCCCCGAGGCCAAAAAAACTAATGAAAAACTGTTTTTT.

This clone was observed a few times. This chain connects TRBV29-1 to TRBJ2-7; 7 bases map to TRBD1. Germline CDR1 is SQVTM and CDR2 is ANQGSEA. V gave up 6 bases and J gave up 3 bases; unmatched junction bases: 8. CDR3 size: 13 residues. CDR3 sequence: CSVSGQIDYEQYF. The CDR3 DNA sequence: TGCAGCGTGTCGGGACAGATCGACTACGAGCAGTACTTC.

DNA for the CDR3: TGTGCCAGCTCACCACCATATGCCCCAGGGGAGGCGAGCAATCAGCCCCAGCATTTT. Translating gives CASSPPYAPGEASNQPQHF. V usage is TRBV18 and J usage is TRBJ1-5; TRBD1 might be the D (6 bases). There are 19 residues in the CDR3. V lost 0 bases, J lost 1 base, and 19 bases lay in between. Germline V gives CDR1 KGHSH, CDR2 LQKENI. Using reference TRBV18 and TRBJ1-5 for the parts outside the CDR3, the full variable domain is NAGVMQNPRHLVRRRGQEARLRCSPMKGHSHVYWYRQLPEEGLKFMVYLQKENIIDESGMPKERFSAEFPKEGPSILRIQQVVRGDSAAYFCASSPPYAPGEASNQPQHFGDGTRLSIL.

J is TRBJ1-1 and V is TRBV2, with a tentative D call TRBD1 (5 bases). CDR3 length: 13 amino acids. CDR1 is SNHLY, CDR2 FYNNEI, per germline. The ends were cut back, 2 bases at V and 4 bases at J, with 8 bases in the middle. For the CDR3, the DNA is TGTGCCAGCAGTGAATCCGGGGGCACTGAAGCTTTCTTT. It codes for CASSESGGTEAFF.

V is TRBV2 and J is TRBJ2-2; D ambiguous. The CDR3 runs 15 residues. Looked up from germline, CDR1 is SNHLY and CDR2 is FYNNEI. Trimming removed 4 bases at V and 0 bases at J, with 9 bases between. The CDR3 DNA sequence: TGTGCCAGCAGTGGAAACACGGCGAACACCGGGGAGCTGTTTTTT. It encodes CASSGNTANTGELFF.

The CDR3 DNA sequence: TGTGCCAGCTCACCACTCAACAGGGGGCTCGACGAGCAGTACTTC. This encodes CASSPLNRGLDEQYF. The chain employs TRBV18 and TRBJ2-7; TRBD1 matches 9 bases. J lost 5 bases, V lost 1 base, and 6 bases had no gene match. This CDR3 has 15 residues. From germline, CDR1 is KGHSH and CDR2 LQKENI.